One sample yielded the 18 T cell receptor beta chains listed below, sequenced in a study of cytomegalovirus exposure and HLA in healthy donors. The PCR employed 60 Vbeta primers together with 13 Jbeta primers. Sequenced by immunoSEQ multiplex PCR; TCRdb stores in-frame clones only, minus some. The sample lists more than 200,000 clones; about 83% were seen once. The source material was PBMCs. The receptors originated from a man aged 35 to 55 in good health and CMV-seronegative.

This chain joins TRBV7-2 and TRBJ2-1; 13 nucleotides align to TRBD2. Germline V lookup: CDR1 SGHTA, CDR2 FQGNSA. The ends lost 6 bases at V and 4 bases at J; junction bases unmatched: 3. This CDR3 region has 15 residues. DNA for the CDR3: TGTGCCAGCAGACTAGCGGGGGGGATATACAATGAGCAGTTCTTC. Protein product: CASRLAGGIYNEQFF.

The V gene is TRBV18, the J gene TRBJ1-5; 7 bases align to TRBD1. After removal of 3 bases from V and 3 bases from J, the junction contained 2 bases not matched to a gene. CDR3 length equals 14 residues. CDR1 and CDR2 from the germline V gene are KGHSH and LQKENI. CDR3 nucleotides: TGTGCCAGCTCACCCGGGACAGCCAATCAGCCCCAGCATTTT. Translation gives CASSPGTANQPQHF.

The CDR3 is CASSQAEASGEETQYF. CDR3 in DNA: TGCGCCAGCAGCCAGGCTGAAGCTAGCGGAGAAGAGACCCAGTACTTC. The rearrangement joins TRBV4-1 to TRBJ2-5, with 7 positions matching TRBD2. This CDR3 region has 16 residues. Germline CDR1 and CDR2: MGHRA and YSYEKL. The ends lost 3 bases at V and 3 bases at J; junction bases unmatched: 10.

V and J are TRBV7-9 and TRBJ2-5; TRBD2 might be the D (5 bases). Trimming left V 1 base short and J 1 base short, with 10 bases between. Germline CDR1 SEHNR, CDR2 FQNEAQ (reference sequence). This CDR3 spans 15 amino acids. This CDR3 reads CASSLGRLVQETQYF. In nucleotides, the CDR3 is TGTGCCAGCAGCTTAGGGAGGCTAGTCCAAGAGACCCAGTACTTC.

This clone came up a few times. The chain links TRBV7-2 to TRBJ2-1, with a weak D call TRBD2 (5 bases). Germline CDR1 reads SGHTA; CDR2 reads FQGNSA. The CDR3 is 13 residues long. V shed 3 bases and J shed 5 bases, with 8 bases lying between them. The CDR3 loop reads CASSLMTNNEQFF. In DNA, the CDR3 is TGTGCCAGCAGCTTGATGACTAACAATGAGCAGTTCTTC.

The gene calls are TRBV18 and TRBJ1-1; 8 nucleotides match TRBD1. Germline CDR1 is KGHSH and CDR2 is LQKENI. The CDR3 consists of 18 residues. The V and J ends lost 5 bases and 4 bases, in that order; junction bases with no gene match: 18. The CDR3 here is CASSSGTGRQGWGTEAFF. In DNA form, the CDR3 reads TGTGCCAGCTCATCCGGGACAGGCCGCCAAGGCTGGGGCACTGAAGCTTTCTTT.

This clone was detected once. The chain couples TRBV18 to TRBJ2-3; D is possibly TRBD1 (6 bases). The ends were cut back, 3 bases at V and 6 bases at J, with 10 bases in the middle. Per germline, CDR1 KGHSH and CDR2 LQKENI. The length of the CDR3 is 13 residues. The CDR3 loop is CASSPNREDTQYF. CDR3 DNA: TGTGCCAGCTCACCCAACAGGGAGGATACGCAGTATTTT.

This clone has a handful of counts. The CDR3 nucleotides read TGTGCCACTAGGGACAGGGGTGTCCCCTACGAGCAGTACTTC. Protein sequence: CATRDRGVPYEQYF. The chain joins TRBV10-3 to TRBJ2-7; 10 positions match TRBD1. The CDR3 contains 14 residues. Germline-derived CDR1 and CDR2 are ENHRY and SYGVKD. Trimming took 10 bases from V and 2 from J; bases not matched to a gene: 8.

CDR3 sequence: CASSQDGLREQFF. In DNA form, the CDR3 reads TGTGCCAGCAGCCAAGACGGTCTGAGGGAGCAGTTCTTC. This chain links TRBV4-2 with TRBJ2-1; D ambiguous. Germline V gene lookup returns CDR1 LGHNA and CDR2 YNFKEQ. Trimming removed 0 bases at V and 10 bases at J, with 10 bases between. The CDR3 runs to 13 residues.

CDR3 nucleotide sequence: TGTGCCAGCAGTTACTCGACTGGGAGGGGAAACACCATATATTTT. It yields the protein CASSYSTGRGNTIYF. The genes are TRBV6-5 and TRBJ1-3, with D hard to call. This CDR3 has 15 amino acids. The V gene lost 0 bases and the J gene lost 4 bases, with 10 bases spanning the gap. Germline V gene sequence: CDR1 MNHEY, CDR2 SVGAGI.

This clone was observed a handful of times. The genes are TRBV6-4 and TRBJ2-2; no firm D call. V was cut by 2 bases and J by 2 bases, with 3 bases left in between. The germline V gene has CDR1 MRHNA and CDR2 SNTAGT. The CDR3 runs 13 residues. The CDR3: CASSDTNTGELFF. The CDR3, as DNA: TGTGCCAGCAGTGACACTAACACCGGGGAGCTGTTTTTT.

In the case of this clone: The same CDR3 is also encoded by other DNA sequences in this sample. The J gene is TRBJ2-7, the V gene TRBV5-1; 9 bases match TRBD2. Per the germline V gene, CDR1 is SGHRS and CDR2 is YFSETQ. This CDR3 spans 14 amino acids. V lost 1 base, J lost 1 base, and 0 bases stayed unmatched. CDR3 sequence reads: CASSLSGGSYEQYF. CDR3 in DNA: TGCGCCAGCAGCTTGAGCGGGGGGTCCTACGAGCAGTACTTC.

This sequence joins TRBV29-1 and TRBJ2-2, with 8 positions matching TRBD2. The CDR3 sequence is 14 residues long. The V segment lost 5 bases and the J segment 1 base; nucleotides outside the gene matches: 3. Germline V gene sequence: CDR1 SQVTM, CDR2 ANQGSEA. As DNA, the CDR3 is TGCAGCGTTCGTCTAGCGGGGAACACCGGGGAGCTGTTTTTT. Protein sequence: CSVRLAGNTGELFF.

The V gene is TRBV5-1, the J gene TRBJ2-7; 11 bases agree with TRBD2. Germline V lookup: CDR1 SGHRS, CDR2 YFSETQ. V dropped 4 bases and J dropped 3; count of bases not matched to a gene: 9. CDR3 length equals 16 residues. The CDR3 sequence is CASSRASGGSDYEQYF. The CDR3 DNA follows: TGCGCCAGCAGCCGGGCTAGCGGGGGGTCAGACTACGAGCAGTACTTC.

This sequence joins TRBV6-6 and TRBJ1-1, with 8 positions matching TRBD1. Unmatched junction bases numbered 13, after V lost 5 bases and J lost 5 bases. This CDR3 has 16 amino acids. Germline values: CDR1 MNHNY, CDR2 SVGAGI (reference sequence). The CDR3 DNA is TGTGCCAGCAGTCTACCTTATGGCAGGGGGCAAACTGAAGCTTTCTTT. It specifies CASSLPYGRGQTEAFF.

The V gene is TRBV28, the J gene TRBJ2-2; D is possibly TRBD2 (5 bases). The CDR3 is made up of 14 amino acids. V lost 11 bases to trimming and J lost 6 bases, with 19 bases between them. Germline CDR1 and CDR2: MDHEN and SYDVKM. The DNA of the CDR3 is TGTGCCTCCCACCTCAACCGGGGTGCCGGGGAGCTGTTTTTT. It is translated as CASHLNRGAGELFF.

This chain links TRBV20-1 with TRBJ2-7, with D possibly TRBD1 on 6 matching bases. This CDR3 has 11 residues. In germline, CDR1 is DFQATT, CDR2 SNEGSKA (reference sequence). The CDR3 loop reads CSASRGSEQYF. CDR3 bases: TGCAGCGCCTCAAGGGGGAGCGAGCAGTACTTC.

This CDR3 reads CASGQTPGELFF. In DNA, the CDR3 is TGTGCCAGCGGACAGACCCCCGGGGAGCTGTTTTTT. The rearrangement joins TRBV7-3 to TRBJ2-2; maybe TRBD1 (6 bases). Germline CDR1 is SGHTA and CDR2 is FQGTGA. The CDR3 runs 12 residues. Trimming left V 8 bases short and J 6 bases short, with 10 bases between.